Following are 12 T cell receptor beta chains from one sample sequenced in a study of resident and recirculating memory T cells in vitiligo. Sequenced by immunoSEQ multiplex PCR; TCRdb stores in-frame clones only, minus some. The profile shows some 70,000 clones, approximately 91% of them singletons. What was sequenced was blood. These receptors were collected from a male donor with vitiligo.

The chain uses TRBV7-8 and TRBJ2-7; 10 nucleotides align to TRBD1. This CDR3 is 18 amino acids long. Losses at the gene ends were 0 bases for V and 2 bases for J; bases not matched to a gene: 10. Germline-derived CDR1 and CDR2 are SGHVS and FQNEAQ. CDR3 region: CASSLAPYRDRGTYEQYF. CDR3 DNA sequence: TGTGCCAGCAGCTTAGCCCCATATCGGGACAGGGGAACCTACGAGCAGTACTTC.

The chain links TRBV6-6 to TRBJ2-2, with a possible D match to TRBD2 (5 bases). V shed 0 bases and J shed 3 bases, with 11 bases lying between them. Looked up from germline, CDR1 is MNHNY and CDR2 is SVGAGI (reference sequence). CDR3 size: 16 residues. The CDR3 DNA follows: TGTGCCAGCAGTTACTCGATTCTCGGGGACACCGGGGAGCTGTTTTTT. Its translation is CASSYSILGDTGELFF.

The J gene is TRBJ2-5, the V gene TRBV7-2; 10 positions agree with TRBD2. The CDR3 contains 15 residues. Germline CDR1 and CDR2: SGHTA and FQGNSA. V lost 1 base to trimming and J lost 5 bases; unmatched junction nucleotides: 4. The CDR3 is CASSLVAGGGETQYF. DNA of the CDR3: TGTGCCAGCAGCTTAGTAGCGGGGGGCGGGGAGACCCAGTACTTC.

This clone was recorded once. Sequence at one end of the junction differs from germline and may be a read error. Additional DNA sequences in this sample encode the identical CDR3. The V gene is TRBV6-1, the J gene TRBJ1-5; D call uncertain. The CDR3 has 15 residues. Germline lookup yields CDR1 MNHNS and CDR2 SASEGT. The CDR3 loop is CASTASENSNQPQHF. CDR3 sequence (DNA): TGTGCCAGCACGGCCAGCGAAAACTCCAATCAGCCCCAACATTTT.

This chain connects TRBV9 to TRBJ2-5; 10 nucleotides line up with TRBD2. In germline, CDR1 is SGDLS, CDR2 YYNGEE. V shed 3 bases, J shed 5 bases, and the junction held 7 bases outside the gene matches. The CDR3 is made up of 15 amino acids. The CDR3, as DNA: TGTGCCAGCAGCGACTCGTTGGGACTAGCGGAGACCCAGTACTTC. As protein: CASSDSLGLAETQYF.

This clone came up once. The rearrangement links TRBV28 to TRBJ2-7; perhaps TRBD1 as D (5 bases). CDR1 and CDR2 from the germline V gene are MDHEN and SYDVKM. The CDR3 spans 13 residues. Trimming shortened V by 3 bases and J by 3 bases, and 9 bases separated the two germline ends. CDR3 protein: CASSFQGGYEQYF. The CDR3 DNA reads as TGTGCCAGCAGTTTCCAGGGCGGCTACGAGCAGTACTTC.

The rearrangement joins TRBV5-1 to TRBJ1-4; 8 nucleotides match TRBD1. The CDR3 covers 14 residues. V was clipped by 3 bases and J by 6 bases; unmatched bases: 4. CDR1 SGHRS and CDR2 YFSETQ come from the germline V gene. The CDR3 coding sequence is TGCGCCAGCAGCTGGACAGGGCGATATGAAAAACTGTTTTTT. Amino acids: CASSWTGRYEKLFF. Drawing the rest from reference TRBV5-1 and TRBJ1-4, the complete variable domain is KAGVTQTPRYLIKTRGQQVTLSCSPISGHRSVSWYQQTPGQGLQFLFEYFSETQRNKGNFPGRFSGRQFSNSRSEMNVSTLELGDSALYLCASSWTGRYEKLFFGSGTQLSVL.

Regarding this clone: The sample has other DNA sequences that encode this CDR3 too. The chain carries TRBV6-5 and TRBJ1-2; D perhaps matches TRBD1 (6 bases). Germline V gene data show CDR1 as MNHEY and CDR2 as SVGAGI. The CDR3 extends over 14 amino acids. The germline V and J ends were trimmed by 6 bases and 4 bases, with 15 bases remaining between them. CDR3 sequence reads: CASRPPGDTYGYTF. CDR3 nucleotide sequence: TGTGCCAGCAGGCCCCCCGGGGACACCTATGGCTACACCTTC.

This sequence joins TRBV5-6 and TRBJ2-6; D gene ambiguous. The V and J ends lost 5 bases and 0 bases respectively, with 18 bases between them. Germline values: CDR1 SGHDT, CDR2 YYEEEE. This CDR3 is built from 18 residues. The CDR3 region has the DNA TGTGCCAGCAGGCTGCTCTTGGGTGGGCCCTCTGGGGCCAACGTCCTGACTTTC. Amino acids: CASRLLLGGPSGANVLTF.

In DNA form, the CDR3 reads TGTGCCAGTAGACTGGACAGGGGCTACGAGCAGTACTTC. This codes for CASRLDRGYEQYF. The chain couples TRBV19 to TRBJ2-7; 9 positions match TRBD1. The trim removed 6 bases at V and 3 bases at J, leaving 3 bases unmatched. There are 13 residues in the CDR3. Per the germline V gene, CDR1 is LNHDA and CDR2 is SQIVND (reference sequence).

The chain uses TRBV5-8 and TRBJ1-1; 7 bases fit TRBD1. CDR3 length equals 14 residues. Looked up from germline, CDR1 is SGHTS and CDR2 is YDEGEE. With V trimmed by 3 bases and J by 5 bases, 7 bases remained unmatched. The CDR3 coding sequence is TGTGCCAGCAGCTCAAGACAGGGAAGGACTGAAGCTTTCTTT. Translation gives CASSSRQGRTEAFF. The full variable domain, completed using reference TRBV5-8 and TRBJ1-1, is EAGVTQSPTHLIKTRGQQATLRCSPISGHTSVYWYQQALGLGLQFLLWYDEGEERNRGNFPPRFSGRQFPNYSSELNVNALELEDSALYLCASSSRQGRTEAFFGQGTRLTVV.

This sequence joins TRBV27 and TRBJ2-2; D gene uncertain. CDR3 length: 14 amino acids. CDR1 and CDR2 from the germline V gene are MNHEY and SMNVEV (reference sequence). V gave up 5 bases and J gave up 4 bases, with 11 bases separating them. In DNA, the CDR3 is TGTGCCAGCAGTGTCTCTTGGAGCACCGGGGAGCTGTTTTTT. As protein: CASSVSWSTGELFF.